This T cell receptor (beta chain) was retrieved from a study of beta chain features in type 1 diabetes. About the research overall: When patients were set against healthy donors, age, gender and cell yields were similar.

The entirety of the isolated RNA underwent reverse transcription, so expressed TCRB transcripts were sequenced. Libraries were prepared by immunoSEQ multiplex PCR; TCRdb keeps only in-frame clonotypes and omits some of them. The repertoire has under 55,000 clones, under 55% of them found once; the top ten carry about 1.5%. This clone has more than one count but fewer than ten. The antigen remains unidentified. Central memory, naive, regulatory and stem cell-like memory CD4+ cells were sorted by CD45RO/CCR7/CD25/CD127/CD95/CD27. Sorting produced populations that all topped 98% purity. Findings and limits, study-wide: In these data, an HLA type influence on TCRB rearrangement remained unresolved. Type 1 diabetes patients had moderately but significantly shorter TCRB CDR3s in all four CD4+ subsets.

After removal of 3 bases from V and 0 bases from J, the junction contained 2 bases not matched to a gene. Germline V lookup: CDR1 SEHNR, CDR2 FQNEAQ (reference sequence). The CDR3 extends over 15 amino acids. The rearrangement links TRBV7-9 to TRBJ1-3; 7 nucleotides match TRBD1. The receptor was derived from a man aged 25 to 45 with type 1 diabetes. The sample was Tregs from blood. The CDR3 reads CASSFGTDSGNTIYF. In DNA form, the CDR3 reads TGTGCCAGCAGCTTTGGGACAGACTCTGGAAACACCATATATTTT.